This T cell receptor (beta chain) is from a study of cytomegalovirus exposure and HLA in healthy donors. Across the whole study: An earlier analysis identified 120 million or so unique TCR beta sequences in approximately 190 million T cells. Whole-study results and caveats: Later analysis showed most CMV-associated TCR beta chains appearing HLA-restricted.

Concerning this clone: Its antigen is not known.

Use of 60 Vbeta and 13 Jbeta primers characterized the PCR. TCRdb's copy holds only in-frame clones and misses some; the assay was immunoSEQ multiplex PCR. The sample comprises under 200,000 clones, over 70% of which are singletons, and 1.4% rests with the top ten. V lost 3 bases to trimming and J lost 5 bases, with 7 bases between them. Per the germline V gene, CDR1 is MGHDK and CDR2 is SYGVNS. CDR3 length: 12 residues. The sequencing input was PBMCs. The origin of this receptor is a woman aged 25 to 39 in good health and CMV-seronegative. The V gene is TRBV25-1, the J gene TRBJ1-1, with D uncertain. The CDR3 protein is CASSESRTEAFF. In nucleotides, the CDR3 is TGTGCCAGCAGTGAGTCTAGGACTGAAGCTTTCTTT.